This T cell receptor beta chain was documented in a study of regulatory T cells in long-lasting Graves disease. The CDR3 covers 13 residues. CDR1 is DFQATT, CDR2 SNEGSKA, per germline (reference sequence). Concerning this clonotype itself: A far larger clone is a single base away, which makes a read error likely.

Noted time point: newly diagnosed GD, antithyroid drugs for less than 3 months. The TCR library used RNA extracted from PBMCs. The authors built TCR beta libraries using iRepertoire HTBI primers and Arm-PCR of CDR3 regions. TCRdb re-derived calls from the multiplex PCR reads in MiXCR, one entry per CDR3 protein. The sample has 250,000 to 300,000 distinct CDR3 sequences, around a sixth seen once. Separately, the same data were catalogued under a study of T cells in Graves' hyperthyroidism and ophthalmopathy.

The material sequenced was peripheral blood mononuclear cells (PBMCs), taken at new diagnosis, from a patient treated with antithyroid drugs. The V gene is TRBV20-1, the J gene TRBJ2-1; maybe TRBD1 (6 bases). The J call could be wrong; TRBJ2-5 is a better fit for the DNA end. The clonotype originates from a woman aged 25 to 39 with Graves disease. CDR3 nucleotide sequence: TGCAGTGCTTTCCGGGACATCGAAGAGACCCAGTACTTC. It codes for CSAFRDIEETQYF.